One and the same sample provided the 22 T cell receptor beta chains below, sequenced in a study of T cells in Graves' hyperthyroidism and ophthalmopathy. Amplification targeted TCR beta CDR3 regions from RNA transcripts. TCR CDR3 underwent first-round RT-PCR with the HTBI primer set. TCRdb called the multiplex PCR reads again in MiXCR, with one record for every CDR3 protein. The sample has 600,000 or so distinct CDR3 sequences, 14% seen once. The specimen was blood. The receptor source for this set is a woman under 30 with Graves' ophthalmopathy.

The chain has TRBV14 and TRBJ1-6, with a tentative D call TRBD1 (6 bases). Germline V CDR1 and CDR2: SGHDN, FVKESK. The CDR3 covers 14 residues. V was pared by 1 base and J by 6 bases, with 7 bases between. The CDR3 nucleotides are TGTGCCAGCAGCCAAGTCAGGGGTAATTCACCCCTCCACTTT. It yields the protein CASSQVRGNSPLHF.

The chain combines TRBV19 with TRBJ1-1, with D possibly matching TRBD1 (5 bases). The length of the CDR3 is 13 residues. CDR1 and CDR2 from the germline V gene are LNHDA and SQIVND (reference sequence). V was trimmed by 3 bases and J by 4 bases, leaving 9 bases between them. CDR3 sequence (DNA): TGTGCCAGTAGTATGTCGAGGGGCACTGAAGCTTTCTTT. This sequence encodes CASSMSRGTEAFF.

The rearrangement uses TRBV12-3 or TRBV12-4 and TRBJ1-4; D gene ambiguous. CDR3 length: 14 residues. V was shortened by 6 bases and J by 5 bases, with 13 bases between the two germline ends. The CDR3 loop reads CASRPGRSNEKLFF. The CDR3 coding sequence is TGTGCCAGCAGGCCCGGACGGTCAAATGAAAAACTGTTTTTT.

This clonotype was picked up a small number of times. One junction end disagrees with the germline gene, perhaps due to a read error. The chain joins TRBV12-3 or TRBV12-4 to TRBJ2-7; D unresolved. This CDR3 contains 13 residues. CDR3 coding DNA: TGTGCCGGCAGTGGAGACTTCACCTACGAGCAGTACTTC. Protein product: CAGSGDFTYEQYF.

On this clonotype: A much larger clone sits a single nucleotide away, making a read error possible. The chain has TRBV5-5 and TRBJ2-1; D is undetermined. V was shortened by 4 bases and J by 7 bases, with 18 bases between the two germline ends. The CDR3 contains 15 residues. Germline values: CDR1 SGHKS, CDR2 YYEKEE (reference sequence). DNA for the CDR3: TGTGCCAGCAGCCGGCCTGGGGATTGGGTGAATGAGCAGTTCTTC. Encoded protein: CASSRPGDWVNEQFF.

This clonotype was observed many times. The genes are TRBV20-1 and TRBJ2-1; no clear D gene. The germline V and J ends were trimmed by 2 bases and 4 bases, with 9 bases remaining between them. This CDR3 has 13 residues. Germline assignment: CDR1 DFQATT and CDR2 SNEGSKA (reference sequence). CDR3 sequence reads: CSARNSGYNEQFF. DNA for the CDR3: TGCAGTGCTAGAAATTCCGGATACAATGAGCAGTTCTTC.

This clonotype was observed a handful of times. V and J are TRBV20-1 and TRBJ2-3, with TRBD2 matching 8 bases. The CDR3 loop spans 15 amino acids. The ends lost 3 bases at V and 0 bases at J; junction bases unmatched: 5. Per the germline V gene, CDR1 is DFQATT and CDR2 is SNEGSKA (reference sequence). The CDR3 DNA sequence: TGCAGTGCTAGTGGCGGGGGGACAAGCACAGATACGCAGTATTTT. This translates into CSASGGGTSTDTQYF.

This clonotype has a count of ten or more. The gene calls are TRBV7-3 and TRBJ1-1, with no clear D. The CDR3 has 15 amino acids. Germline V gene data show CDR1 as SGHTA and CDR2 as FQGTGA. Between the trimmed V and J ends, which lost 1 base and 0 bases, there was a span of 9 bases. CDR3 loop: CASSLSGGLNTEAFF. CDR3 nucleotide sequence: TGTGCCAGCAGCTTAAGTGGAGGTTTGAACACTGAAGCTTTCTTT.

The CDR3 spells CASSPPTGASGIPQETQYF. The CDR3 DNA reads as TGTGCCAGCAGCCCACCCACGGGGGCTAGCGGGATTCCTCAAGAGACCCAGTACTTC. V is TRBV7-9 and J is TRBJ2-5, with TRBD2 matching 9 bases. V lost 5 bases and J lost 2; bases outside the gene matches: 18. This CDR3 is built from 19 residues. CDR1 is SEHNR, CDR2 FQNEAQ, per germline (reference sequence).

With regard to this clonotype: This may be a read error: a much more frequent sequence differs by one nucleotide. The chain links TRBV3-1 to TRBJ1-6, with D unresolved. The CDR3 loop spans 14 amino acids. The V gene's germline CDR1 is LGHDT and CDR2 YNNKEL (reference sequence). The CDR3 sequence is CASTQDASNSPLHF. For the CDR3, the DNA is TGTGCCAGCACCCAAGATGCCTCTAATTCACCCCTCCACTTT.

This clonotype has at least ten counts. This chain links TRBV20-1 with TRBJ1-2; 9 bases fit TRBD1. Germline-derived CDR1 and CDR2 are DFQATT and SNEGSKA (reference sequence). The CDR3 has 13 residues. V shed 3 bases and J 8 bases; nucleotides not matched to a gene: 7. The CDR3, as DNA: TGCAGTGCTAGGGTGGACAGGGGTTTCGGCTACACCTTC. This gives the protein CSARVDRGFGYTF.

This clonotype was seen ten or more times. The chain is built from TRBV27 and TRBJ1-1, with a possible D match to TRBD1 (6 bases). The CDR3 sequence is 14 residues long. V was pared by 4 bases and J by 10 bases, with 19 bases between. Germline V CDR1 and CDR2: MNHEY, SMNVEV (reference sequence). CDR3 loop: CASSSLEGGRAAFF. The CDR3 bases are TGTGCCAGCAGTTCCTTGGAAGGGGGTAGAGCAGCTTTCTTT.

The table lists this clonotype with many counts. The rearrangement links TRBV11-2 to TRBJ2-3, with 7 bases lining up with TRBD2. The CDR3 covers 17 residues. CDR1 and CDR2 (germline): SGHAT, FQNNGV. Trimming took 2 bases from V and 1 from J; bases not matched to a gene: 9. The CDR3 nucleotides are TGTGCCAGCAGCTTACGGTTCACTAGCGCTCGCACAGATACGCAGTATTTT. Amino acids: CASSLRFTSARTDTQYF.

This clonotype was recorded many times. The rearrangement uses TRBV7-2 and TRBJ2-3, with a weak D call TRBD2 (5 bases). The V gene lost 4 bases and the J gene lost 7 bases, with 21 bases spanning the gap. Per germline, CDR1 SGHTA and CDR2 FQGNSA. The CDR3 length is 16 residues. CDR3 region: CASSSGERAGRNTQYF. CDR3 nucleotides: TGTGCCAGCAGCTCAGGCGAGAGGGCTGGTAGGAATACGCAGTATTTT.

In its sample, this clonotype was seen many times. This chain uses TRBV7-9 with TRBJ1-1, with D hard to call. CDR3 length equals 15 residues. CDR1 and CDR2 from the germline V gene are SEHNR and FQNEAQ (reference sequence). The germline V and J ends were trimmed by 5 bases and 0 bases, with 13 bases remaining between them. The CDR3 nucleotides read TGTGCCAGCAGCCTCCTGGGGAAGATGAACACTGAAGCTTTCTTT. Protein product: CASSLLGKMNTEAFF.

This clonotype occurred many times. The genes are TRBV7-2 and TRBJ1-2; no reliable D call. V was shortened by 5 bases and J by 8 bases, with 24 bases between the two germline ends. This CDR3 comprises 16 residues. CDR1 and CDR2 (germline): SGHTA, FQGNSA. The CDR3 sequence: CASSTREGYGSSGYTF. Written as DNA, the CDR3 is TGTGCCAGCAGCACAAGGGAGGGTTACGGGTCGTCCGGCTACACCTTC. The complete variable domain, with remaining parts taken from reference TRBV7-2 and TRBJ1-2, reads GAGVSQSPSNKVTEKGKDVELRCDPISGHTALYWYRQSLGQGLEFLIYFQGNSAPDKSGLPSDRFSAERTGGSVSTLTIQRTQQEDSAVYLCASSTREGYGSSGYTFGSGTRLTVV.

This clonotype was recorded at least ten times. The rearrangement uses TRBV20-1 and TRBJ2-5; TRBD2 is a possible D gene (5 bases). This CDR3 has 13 amino acids. V lost 3 bases and J lost 1, with 9 bases in between. The germline gives CDR1 DFQATT, CDR2 SNEGSKA (reference sequence). CDR3 nucleotides: TGCAGTGCTAGTCTGGACTTCCAAGAGACCCAGTACTTC. Its protein is CSASLDFQETQYF.

About this clonotype: A much bigger clone sits one base away, suggesting this may be a read error. The chain joins TRBV18 to TRBJ2-1; TRBD1 or TRBD2 may be the D gene (5 bases each). This CDR3 is built from 15 residues. The germline CDR1 and CDR2 sequences are KGHSH and LQKENI. This CDR3 reads CASSRDGTSHNGQFF. As DNA, the CDR3 is TGTGCCAGCTCACGGGACGGAACCTCTCACAATGGGCAGTTCTTC.

The sample holds a few counts of this clonotype. This may be a read error: a much more frequent sequence differs by one nucleotide. The rearrangement links TRBV5-1 to TRBJ2-3; TRBD2 aligns across 8 bases. With V trimmed by 4 bases and J by 2 bases, 12 bases remained unmatched. The CDR3 extends over 17 amino acids. Germline V gene sequence: CDR1 SGHRS, CDR2 YFSETQ. The CDR3: CASSPTSGWLLTDTQYF. The CDR3 region has the DNA TGCGCCAGCAGCCCAACTAGCGGCTGGCTCCTCACAGATACGCAGTATTTT.

This clonotype appeared many times. This chain joins TRBV20-1 and TRBJ2-7, with TRBD2 identical over 16 bases. CDR3 length equals 21 residues. Germline values: CDR1 DFQATT, CDR2 SNEGSKA (reference sequence). With V trimmed by 1 base and J by 3 bases, 18 bases remained unmatched. The CDR3 DNA reads TGCAGTGCTAGAGTGGGACAGCGGATTGGGACTAGCGGGAGGGCCGTCTACGAGCAGTACTTC. It specifies CSARVGQRIGTSGRAVYEQYF.

This clonotype was seen more than once but under ten times. The V and J genes are TRBV4-1 and TRBJ1-2, with D possibly matching TRBD1 (5 bases). Germline values: CDR1 MGHRA, CDR2 YSYEKL. This CDR3 is built from 15 residues. V was shortened by 3 bases and J by 3 bases, with 14 bases between the two germline ends. The CDR3 DNA sequence: TGCGCCAGCAGCCACCTGACAGACTCTTACTATGGCTACACCTTC. Protein sequence: CASSHLTDSYYGYTF.

This clonotype was counted between two and nine times. J is TRBJ2-3 and V is TRBV20-1, with 9 bases lining up with TRBD2. Germline-derived CDR1 and CDR2 are DFQATT and SNEGSKA (reference sequence). The V gene end was trimmed by 6 bases and the J gene end by 1 base; junction bases not matched to a gene: 8. The CDR3 runs 15 residues. The DNA of the CDR3 is TGCAGTGCCCTCAGGCGGACTAGCGGCACAGATACGCAGTATTTT. As protein: CSALRRTSGTDTQYF.